This TCR beta chain is drawn from a study of OX40 agonist ivuxolimab in advanced cancers. The wider study: Averaging roughly 60 years in age, with a range of about 20 to 90, the cohort was about 86% male. Points from the study as a whole: CD4+ and CD8+ T cells in blood underwent clonal expansion by week 6 at 0.1 to 3.0 mg/kg.

Trimming removed 5 bases from V and 4 bases from J; junction bases left unmatched: 7. CDR3 length equals 14 residues. Germline loops: CDR1 SGHVS, CDR2 FNYEAQ. This clone was seen a single time. What it binds is unknown. Generated by immunoSEQ multiplex PCR, the TCRdb table keeps only in-frame clones and is missing some. The sample has approximately 37,000 clones, roughly 89% seen once; the top ten hold about 34%. Here the sequenced sample was CD4+ or CD8+ T cells sorted from blood, taken in a trial of the OX40 agonist ivuxolimab. This clonotype originated in an adult with an advanced solid tumor such as melanoma, head and neck, liver or kidney cancer. The chain links TRBV7-6 to TRBJ1-1; 7 bases align to TRBD1. CDR3: CASSTTGFGTEAFF. The CDR3 DNA reads as TGTGCCAGCAGCACGACAGGGTTCGGCACTGAAGCTTTCTTT.